Presented here are 18 T cell receptor beta chains from one specimen sequenced in a study of cytomegalovirus exposure and HLA in healthy donors. Sequencing used immunoSEQ multiplex PCR; TCRdb keeps in-frame clones, though not all of them. The repertoire holds some 77,000 clones, 90% to 95% seen once, with under 1.5% in the top ten. The sequenced sample was PBMCs. The receptors originated from a man in his late teens or twenties in good health and CMV-seropositive.

The J gene is TRBJ2-7, the V gene TRBV25-1; 9 bases are a match to TRBD1. The CDR3 totals 15 residues. The J segment lost 0 bases and the V segment lost 4 bases, leaving 4 bases of the junction unmatched. Germline CDR1 is MGHDK and CDR2 is SYGVNS. The CDR3 DNA is TGTGCCAGCAGTGCCGACAGGGGGAGCTCCTACGAGCAGTACTTC. Protein sequence: CASSADRGSSYEQYF.

CDR3 sequence (DNA): TGTGCCAGCAGCTTGACTAGAAACACAGATACGCAGTATTTT. This encodes CASSLTRNTDTQYF. The chain is built from TRBV11-3 and TRBJ2-3; a weak D match, TRBD2 (6 bases). Germline CDR1 SGHNT, CDR2 YENEEA. This CDR3 comprises 14 residues. Deletions cut 3 bases from V and 2 bases from J, with 9 bases between.

This sequence joins TRBV19 and TRBJ2-7; 15 bases align to TRBD2. The CDR3 totals 18 residues. Per germline, CDR1 LNHDA and CDR2 SQIVND (reference sequence). The V gene end was trimmed by 5 bases and the J gene end by 0 bases; junction bases not matched to a gene: 8. Written as DNA, the CDR3 is TGTGCCAGTAGTTCCGGGACTAGCGGGAGGACAAGCTCCTACGAGCAGTACTTC. Translated: CASSSGTSGRTSSYEQYF.

The chain couples TRBV28 to TRBJ2-1; D may be TRBD1 (6 bases). This CDR3 contains 19 residues. Germline assignment: CDR1 MDHEN and CDR2 SYDVKM. Trimming pared 7 bases from V and 1 base from J, leaving 26 bases between. CDR3 protein: CASIPLPTTGIRSYNEQFF. The CDR3 DNA reads as TGTGCCAGCATTCCCTTGCCCACGACAGGCATTCGTTCCTACAATGAGCAGTTCTTC.

The J gene is TRBJ1-4, the V gene TRBV6-5; the D gene is possibly TRBD1 (6 bases). Germline assignment: CDR1 MNHEY and CDR2 SVGAGI. With 1 base removed from V and 7 bases from J, the gap between germline ends came to 13 bases. The CDR3 loop spans 15 amino acids. CDR3 in DNA: TGTGCCAGCAGTTACTTTCGGGGGGCGAGTGAAAAACTGTTTTTT. Translation gives CASSYFRGASEKLFF.

The chain links TRBV6-1 to TRBJ2-5, with TRBD2 matching 10 bases. The CDR3 runs 15 residues. Germline V gene data show CDR1 as MNHNS and CDR2 as SASEGT. V dropped 2 bases and J dropped 1; count of bases not matched to a gene: 1. CDR3 loop: CASSESSGSQETQYF. CDR3 coding DNA: TGTGCCAGCAGTGAATCTAGCGGGAGCCAAGAGACCCAGTACTTC.

The rearrangement links TRBV5-1 to TRBJ1-3, with 7 positions matching TRBD1. This CDR3 contains 16 residues. Germline-derived CDR1 and CDR2 are SGHRS and YFSETQ. Germline trimming cut 4 bases from V and 0 bases from J; bases unmatched to any gene: 7. CDR3 region: CASSRGQSTSGNTIYF. The CDR3 DNA follows: TGCGCCAGCAGCAGGGGACAGTCGACCTCTGGAAACACCATATATTTT.

The chain is built from TRBV27 and TRBJ2-3, with 11 bases fitting TRBD2. CDR3 length: 18 residues. With V trimmed by 5 bases and J by 2 bases, 12 bases remained unmatched. CDR1 MNHEY and CDR2 SMNVEV come from the germline V gene (reference sequence). The CDR3 loop is CASSTRRLAGRSTDTQYF. In DNA form, the CDR3 reads TGTGCCAGCAGTACACGACGACTAGCGGGACGGTCCACAGATACGCAGTATTTT.

CDR3 region: CASSQRASGTHNEQFF. The DNA for the CDR3 is TGCGCCAGCAGCCAAAGGGCGAGCGGGACCCACAATGAGCAGTTCTTC. The rearrangement joins TRBV4-1 to TRBJ2-1, with 7 bases that match TRBD2. Germline values: CDR1 MGHRA, CDR2 YSYEKL. CDR3 size: 16 residues. The junction had 9 bases not matched to a gene; V was cut back by 2 bases and J by 5 bases.

The J gene is TRBJ1-2, the V gene TRBV5-5; D unresolved. This CDR3 spans 16 amino acids. The V gene lost 4 bases and the J gene lost 0 bases, with 16 bases spanning the gap. Per the germline V gene, CDR1 is SGHKS and CDR2 is YYEKEE (reference sequence). The CDR3 region is CASSRHREGANYGYTF. The DNA for the CDR3 is TGTGCCAGCAGCCGCCATCGAGAGGGTGCTAACTATGGCTACACCTTC.

The rearrangement uses TRBV27 and TRBJ1-2; the D gene is possibly TRBD1 (6 bases). Trimming shortened V by 3 bases and J by 4 bases, and 12 bases separated the two germline ends. Germline CDR1 is MNHEY and CDR2 is SMNVEV (reference sequence). The CDR3 totals 14 residues. This CDR3 is CASSFTGTSYGYTF. The CDR3 nucleotides are TGTGCCAGCAGTTTCACCGGGACAAGCTATGGCTACACCTTC.

In DNA form, the CDR3 reads TGTGCCACATGGGACAGGGGATCCAATCAGCCCCAGCATTTT. The encoded protein is CATWDRGSNQPQHF. The chain couples TRBV6-6 to TRBJ1-5; 10 bases fit TRBD1. This CDR3 has 14 residues. Trimming at V came to 10 bases and at J to 3 bases, leaving 6 bases not matched to a gene. Germline CDR1 is MNHNY and CDR2 is SVGAGI (reference sequence).

In this sample, this clone turned up once. The chain uses TRBV5-6 and TRBJ2-7, with 8 bases fitting TRBD1. This CDR3 contains 14 residues. Losses at the gene ends were 0 bases for V and 4 bases for J; bases not matched to a gene: 3. The germline gives CDR1 SGHDT, CDR2 YYEEEE. CDR3 nucleotide sequence: TGTGCCAGCAGCTTGGGAGACAGGGGTTACGAGCAGTACTTC. Amino acids: CASSLGDRGYEQYF.

This sequence joins TRBV2 and TRBJ2-2; D is perhaps TRBD1 (6 bases). CDR1 is SNHLY, CDR2 FYNNEI, per germline. V lost 5 bases to trimming and J lost 2 bases, with 12 bases between them. CDR3 length: 15 amino acids. CDR3: CASSQQGLNTGELFF. DNA for the CDR3: TGTGCCAGCAGTCAACAGGGTCTAAACACCGGGGAGCTGTTTTTT.

The V and J genes are TRBV5-1 and TRBJ2-6, with D maybe TRBD2 (6 bases). The V end was cut by 0 bases, the J end by 0 bases, with 10 bases between. The CDR3 sequence is 17 residues long. Germline-derived CDR1 and CDR2 are SGHRS and YFSETQ. The CDR3 nucleotides are TGCGCCAGCAGCTTGGATAGCGGCTACTCTGGGGCCAACGTCCTGACTTTC. Residues: CASSLDSGYSGANVLTF.

The chain couples TRBV19 to TRBJ2-5, with a tentative D call TRBD1 (6 bases). Germline CDR1 is LNHDA and CDR2 is SQIVND (reference sequence). This CDR3 has 15 residues. V shed 6 bases and J shed 3 bases, with 17 bases lying between them. The DNA of the CDR3 is TGTGCCAGTAGACTTCGGGACACTAATGAAGAGACCCAGTACTTC. Amino acids: CASRLRDTNEETQYF.

The V call is TRBV5-1, the J call TRBJ2-7; TRBD1 matches 7 bases. Looked up from germline, CDR1 is SGHRS and CDR2 is YFSETQ. CDR3 length: 14 amino acids. V shed 0 bases, J shed 3 bases, and the junction held 3 bases outside the gene matches. The CDR3 here is CASSLEGASYEQYF. CDR3 sequence (DNA): TGCGCCAGCAGCTTGGAGGGGGCTAGCTACGAGCAGTACTTC.

The genes are TRBV9 and TRBJ1-4; D gene uncertain. The CDR3 sequence is 14 residues long. The V end was cut by 2 bases, the J end by 6 bases, with 11 bases between. Per germline, CDR1 SGDLS and CDR2 YYNGEE. CDR3 residues: CASSVSTRDEKLFF. The CDR3 region has the DNA TGTGCCAGCAGCGTTTCTACCCGAGATGAAAAACTGTTTTTT.